Below, 29 T cell receptor beta chains from the same sample are listed, as sequenced in a study of T cells in Graves' hyperthyroidism and ophthalmopathy. The CDR3 regions of TCR beta were amplified from RNA transcripts. The TCR CDR3 was amplified in a first-round RT-PCR using the HTBI primer set. TCRdb passed the multiplex PCR reads through MiXCR, listing each CDR3 protein once. The sample yields about 600,000 distinct CDR3 sequences, more than 13% seen once. The sample was blood. The origin of the receptors is a woman between 18 and 29 years old with Graves' ophthalmopathy.

The table lists this clonotype with many counts. The V and J genes are TRBV28 and TRBJ2-7; 8 bases are shared with TRBD1. The CDR3 loop spans 16 amino acids. Trimming removed 3 bases from V and 0 bases from J; junction bases left unmatched: 7. The germline gives CDR1 MDHEN, CDR2 SYDVKM. The CDR3: CASSLVGQETSYEQYF. In DNA, the CDR3 is TGTGCCAGCAGTTTGGTGGGACAGGAAACCTCCTACGAGCAGTACTTC. The whole variable domain, filled in from reference TRBV28 and TRBJ2-7, reads DVKVTQSSRYLVKRTGEKVFLECVQDMDHENMFWYRQDPGLGLRLIYFSYDVKMKEKGDIPEGYSVSREKKERFSLILESASTNQTSMYLCASSLVGQETSYEQYFGPGTRLTVT.

This chain links TRBV6-1 with TRBJ1-4; D call uncertain. The V and J ends lost 3 bases and 4 bases respectively, with 12 bases between them. The CDR3 covers 15 residues. Germline V gives CDR1 MNHNS, CDR2 SASEGT. The CDR3 bases are TGTGCCAGCAGTGACGCTCAGGCGGGTAATGAAAAACTGTTTTTT. Its translation is CASSDAQAGNEKLFF.

Ten or more counts support this clonotype. The chain links TRBV7-9 to TRBJ2-3, with TRBD1 identical over 10 bases. This CDR3 contains 13 residues. CDR1 and CDR2 from the germline V gene are SEHNR and FQNEAQ (reference sequence). The V gene end was trimmed by 5 bases and the J gene end by 6 bases; junction bases not matched to a gene: 2. The CDR3 DNA sequence: TGTGCCAGCAGCAGGGACAGGGGTGATACGCAGTATTTT. Translation: CASSRDRGDTQYF. The variable domain in full, with the rest retrieved from reference TRBV7-9 and TRBJ2-3, is DTGVSQNPRHKITKRGQNVTFRCDPISEHNRLYWYRQTLGQGPEFLTYFQNEAQLEKSRLLSDRFSAERPKGSFSTLEIQRTEQGDSAMYLCASSRDRGDTQYFGPGTRLTVL.

This clonotype occurred many times. This chain connects TRBV20-1 to TRBJ2-1; TRBD1 agrees at 8 bases. The V segment lost 3 bases and the J segment 4 bases; nucleotides outside the gene matches: 2. The CDR3 has 13 amino acids. From germline, CDR1 is DFQATT and CDR2 SNEGSKA (reference sequence). CDR3 in amino acids: CSASGQGYNEQFF. The CDR3 DNA sequence: TGCAGTGCTAGTGGACAGGGATACAATGAGCAGTTCTTC.

This clonotype was counted at least ten times. The chain recombines TRBV28 with TRBJ1-5, with 9 bases fitting TRBD1. Germline trimming cut 6 bases from V and 7 bases from J; bases unmatched to any gene: 7. Germline assignment: CDR1 MDHEN and CDR2 SYDVKM. The CDR3 runs to 14 residues. CDR3 nucleotides: TGTGCCAGCAGAATCCCGGGACAGGGCCAGCCCCAGCATTTT. Amino acids: CASRIPGQGQPQHF. Based on the CDR3 plus reference TRBV28 and TRBJ1-5, the full variable domain is DVKVTQSSRYLVKRTGEKVFLECVQDMDHENMFWYRQDPGLGLRLIYFSYDVKMKEKGDIPEGYSVSREKKERFSLILESASTNQTSMYLCASRIPGQGQPQHFGDGTRLSIL.

The chain recombines TRBV20-1 with TRBJ2-5; TRBD2 matches 9 bases. CDR3 size: 16 residues. Germline V gene data show CDR1 as DFQATT and CDR2 as SNEGSKA (reference sequence). With 3 bases clipped from V and 5 bases from J, the junction kept 13 bases outside the gene matches. The CDR3 here is CSASGVAGGPVETQYF. The CDR3 DNA sequence: TGCAGTGCTAGCGGGGTGGCGGGAGGGCCGGTTGAGACCCAGTACTTC.

The genes are TRBV19 and TRBJ2-7; TRBD2 matches 9 bases. The CDR3 extends over 14 amino acids. Germline CDR1 reads LNHDA; CDR2 reads SQIVND (reference sequence). V trimming: 9 bases; J trimming: 5 bases; junction bases outside the gene matches: 11. The CDR3 sequence: CASALSGRGDEQYF. CDR3 nucleotide sequence: TGTGCCAGCGCCCTTAGCGGGAGAGGCGACGAGCAGTACTTC.

This clonotype was detected many times. The chain combines TRBV7-3 with TRBJ1-1; 7 bases line up with TRBD1. Germline V gives CDR1 SGHTA, CDR2 FQGTGA. The CDR3 has 15 residues. V was pared by 5 bases and J by 2 bases, with 8 bases of the junction left unmatched. CDR3 amino acids: CASSLQGQLNTEAFF. CDR3 coding DNA: TGTGCCAGCAGCCTACAGGGACAGCTAAACACTGAAGCTTTCTTT.

This clonotype was recorded many times. This chain uses TRBV12-3 or TRBV12-4 with TRBJ2-7; TRBD2 matches at 11 bases. V lost 6 bases, J lost 0 bases, and 4 bases stayed unmatched. CDR3 length: 15 residues. This CDR3 is CASRPGTSGSYEQYF. The DNA for the CDR3 is TGTGCCAGCAGACCCGGGACTAGCGGCTCCTACGAGCAGTACTTC.

This clonotype was seen many times. The J gene is TRBJ1-1, the V gene TRBV6-5; 9 bases line up with TRBD1. CDR1 is MNHEY and CDR2 is SVGAGI in the germline V gene. The CDR3 is made up of 15 amino acids. The trim removed 2 bases at V and 6 bases at J, leaving 7 bases unmatched. The CDR3 nucleotides are TGTGCCAGCAGTTACAATACAGGGGGCGGTCCTGAAGCTTTCTTT. It yields the protein CASSYNTGGGPEAFF.

The V call is TRBV7-2, the J call TRBJ2-1; 10 nucleotides align to TRBD2. Germline loops: CDR1 SGHTA, CDR2 FQGNSA. This CDR3 is built from 17 residues. V lost 5 bases and J lost 5; bases outside the gene matches: 12. The CDR3 sequence is CASSLSTIAGGHNEQFF. The CDR3 DNA follows: TGTGCCAGCAGCCTCTCCACCATAGCGGGGGGCCACAATGAGCAGTTCTTC.

The chain recombines TRBV10-3 with TRBJ1-1, with TRBD1 as a possible D gene (5 bases). The germline CDR1 and CDR2 sequences are ENHRY and SYGVKD. The CDR3 length is 13 residues. The germline V and J ends were trimmed by 7 bases and 3 bases, with 12 bases remaining between them. CDR3 sequence: CAIKSGGDTEAFF. As DNA, the CDR3 is TGTGCCATCAAGTCAGGAGGGGACACTGAAGCTTTCTTT.

This clonotype was seen repeatedly, ten times or more. This chain uses TRBV6-2 or TRBV6-3 with TRBJ2-7; D may be TRBD2 (5 bases). Between the trimmed V and J ends, which lost 0 bases and 9 bases, there was a span of 9 bases. The V gene's germline CDR1 is MNHEY and CDR2 SVGEGT. This CDR3 is built from 12 residues. The CDR3 loop reads CASSYSRERQYF. DNA of the CDR3: TGTGCCAGCAGTTACTCGAGGGAGCGGCAGTACTTC.

This clonotype came up a few times. V is TRBV19 and J is TRBJ2-7, with D hard to call. Deletions cut 2 bases from V and 5 bases from J, with 19 bases between. CDR1 is LNHDA, CDR2 SQIVND, per germline (reference sequence). The length of the CDR3 is 16 residues. In nucleotides, the CDR3 is TGTGCCAGTAGTATATTAGGACCGTCGGGCTCGGACGAGCAGTACTTC. Translation: CASSILGPSGSDEQYF.

This clonotype appeared many times. J is TRBJ1-4 and V is TRBV5-6; TRBD1 matches 9 bases. The germline gives CDR1 SGHDT, CDR2 YYEEEE. Trimming removed 4 bases from V and 7 bases from J; junction bases left unmatched: 5. The CDR3 spans 14 residues. This CDR3 reads CASSPGQGREKLFF. CDR3 coding DNA: TGTGCCAGCAGCCCGGGACAGGGCCGTGAAAAACTGTTTTTT.

This clonotype was detected many times. The chain is built from TRBV2 and TRBJ1-5; TRBD1 might be the D (5 bases). CDR3 length: 18 amino acids. From germline, CDR1 is SNHLY and CDR2 FYNNEI. Between the trimmed V and J ends, which lost 7 bases and 0 bases, there was a span of 22 bases. CDR3 sequence (DNA): TGTGCCAGCAAGAATGGCCAAGACGGGACGTATAGCAATCAGCCCCAGCATTTT. Amino acids: CASKNGQDGTYSNQPQHF.

This clonotype came up many times. This sequence joins TRBV7-3 and TRBJ2-3, with D possibly TRBD2 on 6 matching bases. Germline V gives CDR1 SGHTA, CDR2 FQGTGA. Trimming cost V 5 bases and J 1 base, with 16 bases left between them. The CDR3 consists of 16 residues. The CDR3 here is CASSRGFGGGTDTQYF. CDR3 DNA: TGTGCCAGCAGCCGGGGGTTTGGCGGGGGCACAGATACGCAGTATTTT. The full variable domain, completed using reference TRBV7-3 and TRBJ2-3, is GAGVSQTPSNKVTEKGKYVELRCDPISGHTALYWYRQSLGQGPEFLIYFQGTGAADDSGLPNDRFFAVRPEGSVSTLKIQRTERGDSAVYLCASSRGFGGGTDTQYFGPGTRLTVL.

This clonotype was seen many times. The CDR3: CASSFGQGTYQETQYF. The CDR3 nucleotides are TGTGCCAGCAGTTTTGGTCAGGGAACGTACCAAGAGACCCAGTACTTC. The V call is TRBV12-3 or TRBV12-4, the J call TRBJ2-5, with D maybe TRBD1 (5 bases). CDR3 length: 16 amino acids. Deletions cut 3 bases from V and 0 bases from J, with 14 bases between.

This clonotype was recorded many times. This sequence joins TRBV6-1 and TRBJ1-5; unclear D gene. The V gene's germline CDR1 is MNHNS and CDR2 SASEGT. The CDR3 is 13 amino acids. The ends were cut back, 6 bases at V and 4 bases at J, with 10 bases in the middle. The CDR3 here is CASSWTQNQPQHF. The CDR3 nucleotides read TGTGCCAGCAGCTGGACTCAGAATCAGCCCCAGCATTTT.

This clonotype was observed many times. This chain uses TRBV6-1 with TRBJ1-2; D remains unclear. CDR1 and CDR2 from the germline V gene are MNHNS and SASEGT. There are 16 residues in the CDR3. Deletions cut 0 bases from V and 0 bases from J, with 11 bases between. The CDR3 here is CASSEAREYANYGYTF. Written as DNA, the CDR3 is TGTGCCAGCAGTGAAGCGCGTGAATATGCTAACTATGGCTACACCTTC.

This sequence joins TRBV6-5 and TRBJ2-2, with a possible D match to TRBD1 (5 bases). V gave up 0 bases and J gave up 0 bases, with 11 bases separating them. The germline CDR1 and CDR2 sequences are MNHEY and SVGAGI. CDR3 length: 17 amino acids. The CDR3 DNA reads as TGTGCCAGCAGTTACTCGGCCCCAGGGACGAACACCGGGGAGCTGTTTTTT. Amino acid sequence: CASSYSAPGTNTGELFF.

This clonotype was counted once. A much larger clone lies a single base off, so this may be a read error. The rearrangement uses TRBV27 and TRBJ2-3, with D maybe TRBD2 (7 bases). CDR1 is MNHEY, CDR2 SMNVEV, per germline (reference sequence). CDR3 length: 15 residues. CDR3 sequence reads: CASRGLAAVTDAQYF. CDR3 nucleotides: TGTGCCAGCCGGGGGCTAGCGGCAGTCACAGATGCGCAGTATTTT.

This clonotype was detected ten times or more. V gene TRBV19 combines with J gene TRBJ1-1; D call uncertain. V lost 9 bases and J 1 base, leaving 12 bases between the germline ends. Germline CDR1 LNHDA, CDR2 SQIVND (reference sequence). The CDR3 has 13 amino acids. This CDR3 is CASSIDKNTEAFF. Here the CDR3 DNA reads TGTGCCAGCAGCATAGACAAGAACACTGAAGCTTTCTTT.

This clonotype was counted between two and nine times. The J gene is TRBJ2-5, the V gene TRBV6-1; 10 bases agree with TRBD2. The V gene end was trimmed by 6 bases and the J gene end by 5 bases; junction bases not matched to a gene: 9. There are 15 residues in the CDR3. Per germline, CDR1 MNHNS and CDR2 SASEGT. CDR3 residues: CASSPSGSPLETQYF. CDR3 bases: TGTGCCAGCAGCCCTAGCGGGAGCCCCCTCGAGACCCAGTACTTC.

This clonotype was detected many times. V and J are TRBV28 and TRBJ2-5, with 11 bases fitting TRBD2. The CDR3 is 16 residues long. Germline V gene lookup returns CDR1 MDHEN and CDR2 SYDVKM. V lost 6 bases to trimming and J lost 5 bases; unmatched junction nucleotides: 11. CDR3 loop: CASRPDLGLADETQYF. CDR3 nucleotide sequence: TGTGCCAGCAGACCGGATTTGGGACTAGCGGATGAGACCCAGTACTTC.

This clonotype has at least ten counts. The chain joins TRBV5-1 to TRBJ1-6; D unclear. This CDR3 spans 18 amino acids. Germline V gene lookup returns CDR1 SGHRS and CDR2 YFSETQ. Trimming removed 0 bases at V and 4 bases at J, with 17 bases between. In nucleotides, the CDR3 is TGCGCCAGCAGCTTGGAGTTCCTTGGGGAGGTTTATAATTCACCCCTCCACTTT. It yields the protein CASSLEFLGEVYNSPLHF.

This sequence joins TRBV6-1 and TRBJ1-2, with D maybe TRBD1 (5 bases). The CDR3 has 14 amino acids. V lost 6 bases to trimming and J lost 4 bases, with 15 bases between them. Germline CDR1 is MNHNS and CDR2 is SASEGT. The CDR3 loop is CASSREGGAYGYTF. CDR3 DNA sequence: TGTGCCAGCAGCCGCGAGGGAGGGGCCTATGGCTACACCTTC.

The V call is TRBV2, the J call TRBJ2-7; 10 nucleotides match TRBD2. V lost 8 bases, J lost 5 bases, and 6 bases stayed unmatched. The germline V gene encodes CDR1 SNHLY and CDR2 FYNNEI. There are 13 residues in the CDR3. The CDR3 DNA sequence: TGTGCCAGCGGAACTAGCGGGACCAACGAGCAGTACTTC. This gives the protein CASGTSGTNEQYF.

This clonotype has only a few counts. V usage is TRBV28 and J usage is TRBJ1-2, with D unclear. V lost 1 base and J 5 bases, leaving 8 bases between the germline ends. The CDR3 is 13 amino acids. The germline CDR1 and CDR2 sequences are MDHEN and SYDVKM. CDR3 sequence reads: CASSLLGFYGYTF. The CDR3 DNA reads as TGTGCCAGCAGTTTATTAGGGTTTTATGGCTACACCTTC.